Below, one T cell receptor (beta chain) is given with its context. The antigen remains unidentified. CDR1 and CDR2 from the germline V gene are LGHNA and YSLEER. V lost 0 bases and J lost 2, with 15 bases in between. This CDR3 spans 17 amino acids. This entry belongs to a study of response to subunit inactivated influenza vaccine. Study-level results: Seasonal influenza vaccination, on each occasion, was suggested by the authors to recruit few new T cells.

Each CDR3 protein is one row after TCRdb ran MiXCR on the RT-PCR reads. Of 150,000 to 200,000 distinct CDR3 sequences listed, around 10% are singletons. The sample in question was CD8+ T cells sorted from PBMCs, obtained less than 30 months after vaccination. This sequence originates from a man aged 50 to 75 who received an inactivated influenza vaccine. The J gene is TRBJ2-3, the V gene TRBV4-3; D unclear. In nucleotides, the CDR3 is TGCGCCAGCAGCCAAGATTCTCCTCCCCCCCTCACAGATACGCAGTATTTT. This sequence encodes CASSQDSPPPLTDTQYF.